Below are 31 T cell receptor beta chains sequenced from a single sample in a study of blood T cell repertoires in COVID-19. Measured with immunoSEQ multiplex PCR; TCRdb has only the in-frame clones, and not every one. The data contain about 170,000 clones, almost 85% of them singletons. The sample consisted of peripheral blood. Source of these receptors: a woman older than 75 with acute or convalescent COVID-19.

The CDR3 sequence is CASINGQGYGYTF. The CDR3 DNA follows: TGTGCCAGCATAAATGGACAGGGCTATGGCTACACCTTC. This rearrangement joins TRBV12-3 or TRBV12-4 to TRBJ1-2; 8 bases fit TRBD1. The V and J ends lost 7 bases and 4 bases, in that order; junction bases with no gene match: 5. CDR3 length: 13 amino acids.

This clone appeared a single time. The chain is built from TRBV5-1 and TRBJ2-7; 7 bases fit TRBD1. V was pared by 5 bases and J by 0 bases, with 5 bases of the junction left unmatched. The CDR3 sequence is 14 residues long. Germline V CDR1 and CDR2: SGHRS, YFSETQ. The CDR3 coding sequence is TGCGCCAGCAGTGAACAGGGGAACTCCTACGAGCAGTACTTC. Encoded protein: CASSEQGNSYEQYF.

This chain links TRBV19 with TRBJ2-7; D gene uncertain. This CDR3 region has 15 residues. The germline V and J ends were trimmed by 4 bases and 3 bases, with 16 bases remaining between them. Germline-derived CDR1 and CDR2 are LNHDA and SQIVND (reference sequence). CDR3 protein: CASSTRMSGRYEQYF. DNA for the CDR3: TGTGCCAGTAGTACTCGGATGTCAGGTCGCTACGAGCAGTACTTC.

The chain links TRBV4-1 to TRBJ2-4, with 7 bases matching TRBD1. The CDR3 length is 13 residues. J lost 7 bases, V lost 1 base, and 1 base had no gene match. In germline, CDR1 is MGHRA, CDR2 YSYEKL. The CDR3 spells CASSQGGQNIQYF. CDR3 DNA: TGCGCCAGCAGCCAAGGGGGACAGAACATTCAGTACTTC.

The chain combines TRBV6-6 with TRBJ2-1; 7 bases are a match to TRBD2. This CDR3 contains 15 residues. V shed 0 bases and J 6 bases; nucleotides not matched to a gene: 5. The V gene's germline CDR1 is MNHNY and CDR2 SVGAGI (reference sequence). The CDR3 here is CASSYSTGGPNEQFF. CDR3 coding DNA: TGTGCCAGCAGTTACTCAACGGGAGGTCCCAATGAGCAGTTCTTC.

The chain couples TRBV12-3 or TRBV12-4 to TRBJ1-2, with D possibly TRBD1 on 6 matching bases. The V end lost 1 base, the J end lost 4 bases, and 7 bases lay between the germline ends. There are 13 residues in the CDR3. CDR3 bases: TGTGCCAGCAGTTTAGAACAGGGCTATGGCTACACCTTC. Translation gives CASSLEQGYGYTF.

The gene calls are TRBV6-2 or TRBV6-3 and TRBJ2-1, with D perhaps TRBD1 (5 bases). The V gene lost 5 bases and the J gene lost 15 bases, with 17 bases spanning the gap. The CDR3 covers 12 residues. The germline V gene has CDR1 MNHEY and CDR2 SVGEGT. The CDR3 loop is CASSTPTVSRFF. The CDR3 DNA is TGTGCCAGCAGTACCCCGACAGTCAGTCGGTTCTTC.

This clone was recorded a few times. J is TRBJ2-1 and V is TRBV12-3 or TRBV12-4, with D uncertain. The ends were cut back, 1 base at V and 3 bases at J, with 4 bases in the middle. CDR3 length equals 13 residues. CDR3 in DNA: TGTGCCAGCAGTTTAGACAGCTACAATGAGCAGTTCTTC. Translation: CASSLDSYNEQFF.

The V call is TRBV18, the J call TRBJ1-1; D is undetermined. Germline V gives CDR1 KGHSH, CDR2 LQKENI. V was pared by 3 bases and J by 1 base, with 15 bases between. CDR3 length: 16 amino acids. The CDR3 sequence is CASSPYTRRENTEAFF. CDR3 DNA sequence: TGTGCCAGCTCACCTTATACTAGGAGGGAGAACACTGAAGCTTTCTTT.

The chain is built from TRBV14 and TRBJ1-2, with D tentatively TRBD1 (6 bases). Germline CDR1 is SGHDN and CDR2 is FVKESK. The V end was cut by 3 bases, the J end by 2 bases, with 13 bases between. The CDR3 has 15 residues. The CDR3 DNA follows: TGTGCCAGCAGCCAGGTACAGGGCTCGAACTATGGCTACACCTTC. Amino acids: CASSQVQGSNYGYTF. The full variable domain, rest sourced from reference TRBV14 and TRBJ1-2, is EAGVTQFPSHSVIEKGQTVTLRCDPISGHDNLYWYRRVMGKEIKFLLHFVKESKQDESGMPNNRFLAERTGGTYSTLKVQPAELEDSGVYFCASSQVQGSNYGYTFGSGTRLTVV.

CDR3 in amino acids: CATSDGQGAEEQFF. For the CDR3, the DNA is TGTGCCACCAGCGATGGACAGGGGGCTGAAGAGCAGTTCTTC. V usage is TRBV15 and J usage is TRBJ2-1, with TRBD1 identical over 11 bases. This CDR3 has 14 amino acids. V lost 5 bases to trimming and J lost 10 bases; unmatched junction nucleotides: 7. Germline V gene sequence: CDR1 LNHNV, CDR2 YYDKDF (reference sequence).

This clone was observed a single time. The chain recombines TRBV30 with TRBJ1-5, with D possibly TRBD1 on 6 matching bases. This CDR3 spans 14 amino acids. Germline assignment: CDR1 GTSNPN and CDR2 SVGIG (reference sequence). V was cut by 1 base and J by 2 bases, with 9 bases left in between. The CDR3: CAWSEGGGNQPQHF. CDR3 DNA: TGTGCCTGGAGTGAGGGGGGGGGCAATCAGCCCCAGCATTTT.

The gene calls are TRBV7-9 and TRBJ2-7; TRBD1 is a possible D gene (5 bases). Germline CDR1 SEHNR, CDR2 FQNEAQ (reference sequence). Trimming shortened V by 1 base and J by 3 bases, and 13 bases separated the two germline ends. This CDR3 region has 15 residues. This CDR3 is CASSLGPQGGYEQYF. CDR3 sequence (DNA): TGTGCCAGCAGCTTAGGTCCCCAGGGTGGCTACGAGCAGTACTTC.

The CDR3 is CAWAGTRSYYTF. As DNA, the CDR3 is TGTGCCTGGGCCGGGACAAGATCCTACTACACCTTC. This rearrangement joins TRBV30 to TRBJ1-2, with D maybe TRBD1 (6 bases). V was cut by 5 bases and J by 10 bases, with 17 bases left in between. Germline CDR1 is GTSNPN and CDR2 is SVGIG (reference sequence). The CDR3 consists of 12 residues.

The chain links TRBV11-2 to TRBJ1-5; D remains ambiguous. CDR1 and CDR2 (germline): SGHAT, FQNNGV. The V end lost 0 bases, the J end lost 4 bases, and 10 bases lay between the germline ends. This CDR3 is 15 amino acids long. CDR3 amino acids: CASSLDRRENQPQHF. The CDR3 DNA follows: TGTGCCAGCAGCTTAGATCGTAGGGAGAATCAGCCCCAGCATTTT.

The chain is built from TRBV5-1 and TRBJ1-3; 9 bases are a match to TRBD1. V lost 4 bases and J lost 6; bases outside the gene matches: 8. Germline V gives CDR1 SGHRS, CDR2 YFSETQ. This CDR3 is 15 amino acids long. This CDR3 reads CASSPWGQGTNTIYF. CDR3 nucleotides: TGCGCCAGCAGCCCCTGGGGACAGGGTACAAACACCATATATTTT.

The rearrangement links TRBV15 to TRBJ1-4; tentative D call: TRBD1 (5 bases). The CDR3 loop spans 16 amino acids. Germline V gives CDR1 LNHNV, CDR2 YYDKDF (reference sequence). V lost 2 bases, J lost 0 bases, and 10 bases lay in between. The CDR3: CATSRLGGSTNEKLFF. CDR3 nucleotide sequence: TGTGCCACCAGCAGATTGGGGGGATCAACTAATGAAAAACTGTTTTTT.

To note about this clone: The junction departs from the called germline gene at one end, perhaps through a read error. The sample holds other DNA sequences that translate to the same CDR3. The gene calls are TRBV5-1 and TRBJ2-5, with TRBD2 as a possible D gene (5 bases). This CDR3 has 14 residues. Germline values: CDR1 SGHRS, CDR2 YFSETQ. The CDR3 spells CASSLAQKGETQYF. The DNA for the CDR3 is TGCGCCAGCAGCTTGGCCCAGAAGGGAGAGACTCAGTACTTC.

The chain has TRBV5-1 and TRBJ1-2; the match to TRBD1 covers 7 bases. The CDR3 consists of 13 residues. The junction had 4 bases not matched to a gene; V was cut back by 4 bases and J by 4 bases. Germline CDR1 reads SGHRS; CDR2 reads YFSETQ. In DNA form, the CDR3 reads TGCGCCAGCAGCACGGGACAGACCTATGGCTACACCTTC. Amino acid sequence: CASSTGQTYGYTF.

This clone came up many times. This rearrangement joins TRBV28 to TRBJ1-5, with unresolved D. Per germline, CDR1 MDHEN and CDR2 SYDVKM. The CDR3 runs to 12 residues. Trimming shortened V by 0 bases and J by 6 bases, and 3 bases separated the two germline ends. CDR3 DNA: TGTGCCAGCAGTTTATGGGCTCAGCCCCAGCATTTT. Encoded protein: CASSLWAQPQHF.

This clone has only a few counts. J is TRBJ1-2 and V is TRBV19; TRBD1 aligns across 8 bases. With 10 bases clipped from V and 6 bases from J, the junction kept 10 bases outside the gene matches. CDR3 length equals 13 residues. Germline V CDR1 and CDR2: LNHDA, SQIVND (reference sequence). CDR3 in amino acids: CATRSGGRDGYTF. CDR3 bases: TGTGCCACCCGATCAGGGGGCAGGGATGGCTACACCTTC.

The chain recombines TRBV2 with TRBJ2-2; 13 bases are shared with TRBD2. This CDR3 region has 15 residues. The V and J ends lost 2 bases and 6 bases, in that order; junction bases with no gene match: 0. Germline lookup yields CDR1 SNHLY and CDR2 FYNNEI. In DNA form, the CDR3 reads TGTGCCAGCAGTGAAACTAGCGGGAGGGCCGGGGAGCTGTTTTTT. Its protein is CASSETSGRAGELFF.

The chain combines TRBV15 with TRBJ2-3, with TRBD2 matching over 7 bases. J was trimmed by 0 bases and V by 2 bases; bases with no gene match: 2. Germline loops: CDR1 LNHNV, CDR2 YYDKDF (reference sequence). The CDR3 extends over 15 amino acids. The CDR3 DNA sequence: TGTGCCACCAGCAGACTAGCGGAGAGCACAGATACGCAGTATTTT. Its translation: CATSRLAESTDTQYF.

V is TRBV30 and J is TRBJ2-7; maybe TRBD1 (6 bases). CDR3 length: 12 residues. V gave up 8 bases and J gave up 5 bases, with 16 bases separating them. The V gene's germline CDR1 is GTSNPN and CDR2 SVGIG (reference sequence). This chain's CDR3 is CASRQVLDEQYF. DNA for the CDR3: TGTGCCAGCAGACAGGTTTTGGACGAGCAGTACTTC.

In this sample, this clone turned up a few times. The J gene is TRBJ2-1, the V gene TRBV6-5; the match to TRBD2 covers 8 bases. Germline values: CDR1 MNHEY, CDR2 SVGAGI. The CDR3 extends over 12 amino acids. V was pared by 10 bases and J by 13 bases, with 12 bases of the junction left unmatched. The CDR3 coding sequence is TGTGCCACCATGGGATTGAGCGGGAGCCAGTTCTTC. As protein: CATMGLSGSQFF.

V usage is TRBV14 and J usage is TRBJ1-3; TRBD1 aligns across 8 bases. Trimming cost V 3 bases and J 2 bases; bases outside gene matches: 6. There are 16 residues in the CDR3. CDR1 is SGHDN and CDR2 is FVKESK in the germline V gene. Here the CDR3 reads CASSQHQGATGNTIYF. The CDR3 coding sequence is TGTGCCAGCAGCCAGCATCAGGGGGCCACTGGAAACACCATATATTTT.

The chain uses TRBV4-3 and TRBJ2-1; 10 bases are shared with TRBD2. V gave up 5 bases and J gave up 10 bases; unmatched junction bases: 11. There are 15 residues in the CDR3. CDR1 and CDR2 (germline): LGHNA, YSLEER. The CDR3 here is CASSDNGLADGEQFF. CDR3 nucleotides: TGCGCCAGCAGCGATAACGGACTAGCGGACGGGGAGCAGTTCTTC.

The chain combines TRBV7-9 with TRBJ1-1, with TRBD1 matching 8 bases. Germline assignment: CDR1 SEHNR and CDR2 FQNEAQ (reference sequence). J gave up 7 bases and V 5 bases, and 18 bases lay outside the gene matches. The CDR3 is made up of 17 amino acids. CDR3 loop: CASSPWTGNDLKGEAFF. The CDR3 nucleotides read TGTGCCAGCAGCCCTTGGACAGGGAACGACCTAAAGGGTGAAGCTTTCTTT.

This clone was counted only a few times. V usage is TRBV7-7 and J usage is TRBJ2-2, with D possibly TRBD2 on 5 matching bases. Germline lookup yields CDR1 SSHAT and CDR2 FNYEAQ (reference sequence). Between the trimmed V and J ends, which lost 4 bases and 6 bases, there was a span of 12 bases. This CDR3 has 14 amino acids. The CDR3 sequence is CASSYDSGAGELFF. In DNA, the CDR3 is TGTGCCAGCAGCTATGACTCCGGGGCCGGGGAGCTGTTTTTT.

This chain links TRBV30 with TRBJ2-7; TRBD1 aligns across 8 bases. The CDR3 spans 15 residues. Per germline, CDR1 GTSNPN and CDR2 SVGIG (reference sequence). The ends lost 4 bases at V and 3 bases at J; junction bases unmatched: 11. The CDR3 DNA is TGTGCCTGGATTCCAGGGGACAGGCCCCGCTACGAGCAGTACTTC. Its translation: CAWIPGDRPRYEQYF.

This chain uses TRBV24-1 with TRBJ1-1; D is undetermined. Trimming took off 1 base at V and 1 base at J, with 12 bases between the two ends. Per the germline V gene, CDR1 is KGHDR and CDR2 is SFDVKD. This CDR3 is 16 amino acids long. In DNA, the CDR3 is TGTGCCACCAGTGATTTCTCATCGACATGGAACACTGAAGCTTTCTTT. This sequence encodes CATSDFSSTWNTEAFF.